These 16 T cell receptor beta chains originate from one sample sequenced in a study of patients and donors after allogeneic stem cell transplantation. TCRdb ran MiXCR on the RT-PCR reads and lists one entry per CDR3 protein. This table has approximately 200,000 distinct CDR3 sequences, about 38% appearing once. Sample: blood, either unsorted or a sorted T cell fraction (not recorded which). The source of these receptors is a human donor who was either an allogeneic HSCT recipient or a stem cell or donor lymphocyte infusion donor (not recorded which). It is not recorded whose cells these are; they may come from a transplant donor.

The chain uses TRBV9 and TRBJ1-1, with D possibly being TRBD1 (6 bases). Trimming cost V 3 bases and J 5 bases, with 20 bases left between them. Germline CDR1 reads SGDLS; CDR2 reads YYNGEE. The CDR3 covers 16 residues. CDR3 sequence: CASSGGGAPFGTEAFF. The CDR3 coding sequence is TGTGCCAGCAGCGGTGGGGGGGCCCCATTTGGTACTGAAGCTTTCTTT.

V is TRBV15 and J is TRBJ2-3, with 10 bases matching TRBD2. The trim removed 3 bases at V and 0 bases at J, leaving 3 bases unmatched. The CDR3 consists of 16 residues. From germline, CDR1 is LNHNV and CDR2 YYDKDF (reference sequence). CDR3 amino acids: CATSSLAGASTDTQYF. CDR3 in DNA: TGTGCCACCAGCAGCCTAGCGGGGGCTAGCACAGATACGCAGTATTTT.

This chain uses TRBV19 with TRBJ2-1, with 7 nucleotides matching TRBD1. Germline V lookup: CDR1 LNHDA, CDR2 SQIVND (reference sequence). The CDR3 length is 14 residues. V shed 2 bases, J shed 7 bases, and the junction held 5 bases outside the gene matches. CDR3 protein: CASSIKGTANEQFF. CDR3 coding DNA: TGTGCCAGTAGTATAAAGGGGACAGCTAATGAGCAGTTCTTC.

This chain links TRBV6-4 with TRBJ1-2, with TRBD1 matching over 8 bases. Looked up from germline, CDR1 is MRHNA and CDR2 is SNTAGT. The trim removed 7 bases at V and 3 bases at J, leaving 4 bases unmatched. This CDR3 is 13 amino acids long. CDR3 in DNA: TGTGCCAGCACAGGGGGCGCGGACTATGGCTACACCTTC. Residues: CASTGGADYGYTF.

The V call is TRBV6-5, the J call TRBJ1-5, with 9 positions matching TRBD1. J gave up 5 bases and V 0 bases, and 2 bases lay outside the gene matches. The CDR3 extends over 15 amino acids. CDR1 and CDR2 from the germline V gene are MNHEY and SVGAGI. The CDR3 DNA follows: TGTGCCAGCAGTTACTCTTACAGGGGGCATCAGCCCCAGCATTTT. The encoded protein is CASSYSYRGHQPQHF.

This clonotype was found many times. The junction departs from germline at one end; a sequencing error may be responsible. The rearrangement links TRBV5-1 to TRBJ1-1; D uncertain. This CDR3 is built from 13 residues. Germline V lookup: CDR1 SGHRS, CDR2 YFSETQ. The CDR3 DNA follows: TGTGCCAGCAGCTTGCGGGGAGGAACTGAAGCTTTCTTT. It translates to CASSLRGGTEAFF. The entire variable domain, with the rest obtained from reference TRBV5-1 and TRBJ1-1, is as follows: KAGVTQTPRYLIKTRGQQVTLSCSPISGHRSVSWYQQTPGQGLQFLFEYFSETQRNKGNFPGRFSGRQFSNSRSEMNVSTLELGDSALYLCASSLRGGTEAFFGQGTRLTVV.

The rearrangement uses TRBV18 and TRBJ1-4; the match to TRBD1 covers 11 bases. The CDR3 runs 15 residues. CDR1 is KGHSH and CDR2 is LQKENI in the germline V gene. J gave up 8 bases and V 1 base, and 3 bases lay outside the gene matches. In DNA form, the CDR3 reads TGTGCCAGCTCACCACGGACAGGGGGCTCCGAAAAACTGTTTTTT. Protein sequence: CASSPRTGGSEKLFF.

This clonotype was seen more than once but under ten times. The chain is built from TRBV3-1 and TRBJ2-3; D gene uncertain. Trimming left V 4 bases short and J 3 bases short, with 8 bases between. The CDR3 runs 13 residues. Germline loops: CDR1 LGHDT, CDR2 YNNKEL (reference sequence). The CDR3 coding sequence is TGTGCCAGCAGCCCTGTACAAACAGATACGCAGTATTTT. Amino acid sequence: CASSPVQTDTQYF.

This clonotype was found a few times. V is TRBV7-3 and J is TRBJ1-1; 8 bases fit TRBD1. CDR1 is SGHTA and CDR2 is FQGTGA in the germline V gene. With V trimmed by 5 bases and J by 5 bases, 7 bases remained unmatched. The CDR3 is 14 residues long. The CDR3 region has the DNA TGTGCCAGCAGCATTGGACAGGGTGGTACTGAAGCTTTCTTT. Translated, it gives CASSIGQGGTEAFF.

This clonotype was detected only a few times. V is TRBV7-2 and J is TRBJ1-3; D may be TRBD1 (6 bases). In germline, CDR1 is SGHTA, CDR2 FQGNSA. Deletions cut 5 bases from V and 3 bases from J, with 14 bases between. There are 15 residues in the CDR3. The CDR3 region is CASSPPGGGGNTIYF. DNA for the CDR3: TGTGCCAGCAGCCCCCCCGGGGGCGGTGGAAACACCATATATTTT.

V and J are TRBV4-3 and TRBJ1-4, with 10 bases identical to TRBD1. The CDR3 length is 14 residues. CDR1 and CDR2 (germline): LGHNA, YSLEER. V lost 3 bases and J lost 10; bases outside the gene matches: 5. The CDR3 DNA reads TGCGCCAGCAGCCAGCCGGACAGGGGGGGAAAACTGTTTTTT. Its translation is CASSQPDRGGKLFF.

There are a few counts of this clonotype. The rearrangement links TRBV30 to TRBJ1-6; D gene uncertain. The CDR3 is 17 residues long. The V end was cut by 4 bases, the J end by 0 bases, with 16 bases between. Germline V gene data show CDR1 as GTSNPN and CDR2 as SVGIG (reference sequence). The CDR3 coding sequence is TGTGCCTGGAAAGCGGGATTTTTTGGCTCCTATAATTCACCCCTCCACTTT. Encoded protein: CAWKAGFFGSYNSPLHF.

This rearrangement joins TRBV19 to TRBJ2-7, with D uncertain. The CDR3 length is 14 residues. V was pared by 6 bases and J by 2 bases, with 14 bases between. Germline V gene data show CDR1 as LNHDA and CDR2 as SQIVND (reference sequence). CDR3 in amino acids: CASRIGHGAYEQYF. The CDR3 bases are TGTGCCAGTAGAATCGGTCACGGAGCCTACGAGCAGTACTTC.

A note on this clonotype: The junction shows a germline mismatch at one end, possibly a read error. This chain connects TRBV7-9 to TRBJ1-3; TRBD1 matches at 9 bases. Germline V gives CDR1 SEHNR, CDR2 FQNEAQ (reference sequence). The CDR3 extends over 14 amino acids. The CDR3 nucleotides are TGTGCCAGCAGTAAACAGGGGGCTGGAAACCCCATATATTTT. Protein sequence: CASSKQGAGNPIYF.

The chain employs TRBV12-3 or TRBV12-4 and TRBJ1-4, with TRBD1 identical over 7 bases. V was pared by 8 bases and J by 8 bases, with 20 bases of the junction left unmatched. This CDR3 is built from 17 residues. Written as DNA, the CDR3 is TGTGCCAGCGCAGCAAAACCCCGGGACAGATTGAGGGAAAAACTGTTTTTT. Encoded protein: CASAAKPRDRLREKLFF.

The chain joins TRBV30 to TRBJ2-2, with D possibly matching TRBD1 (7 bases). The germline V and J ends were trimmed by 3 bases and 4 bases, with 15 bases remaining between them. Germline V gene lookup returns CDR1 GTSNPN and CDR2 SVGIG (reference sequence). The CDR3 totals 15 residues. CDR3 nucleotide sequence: TGTGCCTGGAGCCGGGAGACAGGGATCACCGGGGAGCTGTTTTTT. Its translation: CAWSRETGITGELFF.